The TCR beta chain under discussion was sequenced for a study of technical replicates of blood from a handful of donors. The CDR3 is 15 residues long. The trim removed 7 bases at V and 5 bases at J, leaving 11 bases unmatched. The V gene's germline CDR1 is SGHVS and CDR2 FQNEAQ. Sequencing used immunoSEQ multiplex PCR; TCRdb keeps in-frame clones, though not all of them. The sample yields about 73,000 clones, around nine tenths seen once. Sequenced material: PBMCs. The chain couples TRBV7-8 to TRBJ2-1; 7 bases are shared with TRBD2. This TCR was recovered from a human donor in good health. Some clones in this sample may be carry-over from other donors' samples. The CDR3 is CASILSGFSHNEQFF. The CDR3 DNA reads as TGTGCCAGCATCCTTAGCGGGTTTTCCCACAATGAGCAGTTCTTC.